This T cell receptor (beta chain) was identified during a study of blood T cell repertoires in COVID-19. Study information: The study drew acute and convalescent COVID-19 samples from the United States, Italy and Spain. Sample material is recorded as cDNA or gDNA derived from T cells, B-cell-depleted T cells, or PBMCs.

Only in-frame clones appear in the TCRdb table, and some are missing; sequencing was by immunoSEQ multiplex PCR. The data hold 180,000 or so clones, with 70% to 90% observed a single time. The germline V gene encodes CDR1 LNHDA and CDR2 SQIVND (reference sequence). The CDR3 runs to 17 residues. The V segment lost 1 base and the J segment 2 bases; nucleotides outside the gene matches: 10. This clone appeared once. The source is a woman older than 75 with acute or convalescent COVID-19. The chain combines TRBV19 with TRBJ2-7, with TRBD1 matching 8 bases. The sequenced sample consisted of peripheral blood. CDR3 amino acids: CASSIVGRGPHTYEQYF. The CDR3, as DNA: TGTGCCAGTAGTATAGTAGGCAGGGGGCCACACACCTACGAGCAGTACTTC.